These 26 T cell receptor beta chains were all obtained from the same sample, sequenced in a study of cytomegalovirus exposure and HLA in healthy donors. PCR primers comprised 60 Vbeta and 13 Jbeta primers. The table came from immunoSEQ multiplex PCR; TCRdb's copy has only in-frame clones and leaves some out. The sample records about 55,000 clones, roughly 70% being singletons. The sequenced material came from PBMCs. These receptors came from a man aged 35-49 years in good health and CMV-seropositive.

This clone was counted ten times or more. The chain combines TRBV6-5 with TRBJ1-1; D might be TRBD1 (5 bases). Germline CDR1 is MNHEY and CDR2 is SVGAGI. The CDR3 extends over 14 amino acids. The ends were cut back, 4 bases at V and 1 base at J, with 10 bases in the middle. CDR3 sequence reads: CASSSGRQNTEAFF. In nucleotides, the CDR3 is TGTGCCAGCAGTTCAGGGCGCCAGAACACTGAAGCTTTCTTT.

This clone showed up just once. The chain is built from TRBV4-1 and TRBJ1-1; 10 positions match TRBD1. The CDR3 length is 18 residues. The junction had 11 bases not matched to a gene; V was cut back by 0 bases and J by 4 bases. The germline V gene has CDR1 MGHRA and CDR2 YSYEKL. The CDR3 nucleotides are TGCGCCAGCAGCCAAGACCAGGACAGGGGGGATGTGAGCACTGAAGCTTTCTTT. Translating gives CASSQDQDRGDVSTEAFF.

The CDR3 bases are TGTGCCAGCAGCCCGCAGGGCGGTAGGGTTTCCTACGAGCAGTACTTC. Protein sequence: CASSPQGGRVSYEQYF. The V call is TRBV5-4, the J call TRBJ2-7, with a weak D call TRBD1 (5 bases). V dropped 4 bases and J dropped 1 base, with 18 bases sitting between them. Germline CDR1 is SGHNT and CDR2 is YYREEE (reference sequence). CDR3 length: 16 amino acids.

The genes are TRBV5-4 and TRBJ1-2; D may be TRBD1 (5 bases). Germline V gene sequence: CDR1 SGHNT, CDR2 YYREEE (reference sequence). Trimming took 1 base from V and 7 from J, leaving 14 bases between them. The CDR3 totals 14 residues. CDR3: CASSLQGLNGGYTF. The DNA for the CDR3 is TGTGCCAGCAGCTTGCAGGGATTAAACGGTGGCTACACCTTC.

The chain joins TRBV9 to TRBJ1-6, with a possible D match to TRBD1 (5 bases). V lost 2 bases and J lost 10, with 22 bases in between. CDR1 and CDR2 from the germline V gene are SGDLS and YYNGEE. The CDR3 is 17 amino acids. The CDR3 is CASSVASGAGRGSPLHF. The DNA for the CDR3 is TGTGCCAGCAGCGTGGCGAGCGGGGCCGGGAGAGGATCACCCCTCCACTTT.

This chain uses TRBV7-2 with TRBJ2-1; D possibly corresponds to TRBD1 (6 bases). V shed 0 bases and J shed 4 bases, with 10 bases lying between them. The CDR3 runs to 15 residues. The germline gives CDR1 SGHTA, CDR2 FQGNSA. The CDR3 region is CASSLATGQYNEQFF. The DNA for the CDR3 is TGTGCCAGCAGCTTAGCCACTGGACAGTACAATGAGCAGTTCTTC. Using reference TRBV7-2 and TRBJ2-1 for the parts outside the CDR3, the full variable domain is GAGVSQSPSNKVTEKGKDVELRCDPISGHTALYWYRQSLGQGLEFLIYFQGNSAPDKSGLPSDRFSAERTGGSVSTLTIQRTQQEDSAVYLCASSLATGQYNEQFFGPGTRLTVL.

The CDR3 is CASSLRTSTDTQYF. For the CDR3, the DNA is TGTGCCAGCAGCTTACGGACTAGCACAGATACGCAGTATTTT. The chain has TRBV16 and TRBJ2-3; TRBD2 is a possible D gene (5 bases). The V end lost 5 bases, the J end lost 0 bases, and 9 bases lay between the germline ends. Germline CDR1 reads KGHSY; CDR2 reads FQNENV. The CDR3 spans 14 residues.

Only one count was recorded for this clone. This chain joins TRBV7-2 and TRBJ2-3, with D possibly matching TRBD2 (6 bases). The germline gives CDR1 SGHTA, CDR2 FQGNSA. Trimming left V 1 base short and J 0 bases short, with 8 bases between. This CDR3 comprises 15 residues. CDR3 residues: CASSLGGASTDTQYF. The CDR3 region has the DNA TGTGCCAGCAGCTTAGGCGGGGCGAGCACAGATACGCAGTATTTT.

This clone turned up a few times. V and J are TRBV6-1 and TRBJ1-4, with 7 bases identical to TRBD1. The germline V gene has CDR1 MNHNS and CDR2 SASEGT. V trimming: 2 bases; J trimming: 7 bases; junction bases outside the gene matches: 4. This CDR3 region has 14 residues. The CDR3 spells CASSETGDGEKLFF. DNA of the CDR3: TGTGCCAGCAGTGAAACAGGGGACGGTGAAAAACTGTTTTTT.

The chain uses TRBV9 and TRBJ2-3; 9 nucleotides match TRBD2. The trim removed 0 bases at V and 12 bases at J, leaving 17 bases unmatched. The length of the CDR3 is 17 residues. Germline lookup yields CDR1 SGDLS and CDR2 YYNGEE. This chain's CDR3 is CASSVEPLWESGGQQYF. Here the CDR3 DNA reads TGTGCCAGCAGCGTAGAGCCCCTTTGGGAAAGCGGGGGGCAACAGTATTTT.

The rearrangement links TRBV5-1 to TRBJ1-1; D may be TRBD1 (5 bases). This CDR3 region has 14 residues. From germline, CDR1 is SGHRS and CDR2 YFSETQ. Trimming removed 7 bases from V and 4 bases from J, with 17 bases in between. The CDR3 DNA reads TGCGCCAGCTCCTTGGGGGAGCGGGGCACTGAAGCTTTCTTT. Its protein is CASSLGERGTEAFF.

The chain recombines TRBV11-1 with TRBJ2-7; D not certain. The CDR3 covers 13 residues. V lost 1 base to trimming and J lost 3 bases, with 7 bases between them. Looked up from germline, CDR1 is SGHAT and CDR2 is FQDESV (reference sequence). The CDR3 spells CASSLVLNYEQYF. The CDR3 region has the DNA TGTGCCAGCAGCTTAGTTCTTAACTACGAGCAGTACTTC.

The chain couples TRBV29-1 to TRBJ2-7; possibly TRBD2 for D (5 bases). Trimming removed 1 base from V and 7 bases from J, with 8 bases in between. Germline values: CDR1 SQVTM, CDR2 ANQGSEA. The CDR3 contains 11 residues. This CDR3 reads CSVEGEREQYF. The CDR3 bases are TGCAGCGTTGAAGGGGAGAGGGAGCAGTACTTC.

The chain combines TRBV27 with TRBJ1-6; D is unclear. The germline V gene has CDR1 MNHEY and CDR2 SMNVEV (reference sequence). Trimming took off 1 base at V and 14 bases at J, with 9 bases between the two ends. The CDR3 totals 12 residues. The CDR3 is CASSLFAGTLHF. In nucleotides, the CDR3 is TGTGCCAGCAGTTTATTTGCGGGGACCCTCCACTTT.

The CDR3 DNA reads as TGTGCCAGCAGTGACGGCGCGGGGGGCGGCAATGAGCAGTTCTTC. This encodes CASSDGAGGGNEQFF. This sequence joins TRBV25-1 and TRBJ2-1, with 8 bases fitting TRBD2. Germline V CDR1 and CDR2: MGHDK, SYGVNS. Losses at the gene ends were 3 bases for V and 6 bases for J; bases not matched to a gene: 7. This CDR3 is 15 amino acids long.

V is TRBV29-1 and J is TRBJ1-3; no firm D call. CDR1 is SQVTM and CDR2 is ANQGSEA in the germline V gene. This CDR3 has 12 amino acids. The V end was cut by 6 bases, the J end by 8 bases, with 14 bases between. Here the CDR3 reads CSVSLTTHTIYF. The CDR3 DNA is TGCAGCGTCTCTTTGACAACTCACACCATATATTTT.

This clone came up a few times. This chain links TRBV29-1 with TRBJ2-5; 9 nucleotides match TRBD1. This CDR3 has 14 residues. J lost 5 bases, V lost 7 bases, and 11 bases had no gene match. Germline CDR1 is SQVTM and CDR2 is ANQGSEA. CDR3 DNA: TGCAGCGGAGATACGGACAGGGGCGAGGAGACCCAGTACTTC. This translates into CSGDTDRGEETQYF.

The J gene is TRBJ2-3, the V gene TRBV5-4, with 11 bases aligning to TRBD2. V was pared by 3 bases and J by 4 bases, with 7 bases of the junction left unmatched. The CDR3 totals 16 residues. Per the germline V gene, CDR1 is SGHNT and CDR2 is YYREEE (reference sequence). CDR3 region: CASSSALAGGPDTQYF. DNA of the CDR3: TGTGCCAGCAGCTCGGCCCTAGCGGGGGGACCAGATACGCAGTATTTT.

The genes are TRBV4-1 and TRBJ2-5, with 7 bases that match TRBD2. CDR1 is MGHRA and CDR2 is YSYEKL in the germline V gene. The V segment lost 0 bases and the J segment 4 bases; nucleotides outside the gene matches: 5. The CDR3 sequence is 15 residues long. As DNA, the CDR3 is TGCGCCAGCAGCCAAGACGGCGGGGGAGGAGAGACCCAGTACTTC. Its translation: CASSQDGGGGETQYF.

V gene TRBV5-1 combines with J gene TRBJ2-7; TRBD1 agrees at 7 bases. This CDR3 has 15 residues. The V and J ends lost 1 base and 5 bases, in that order; junction bases with no gene match: 9. Germline V CDR1 and CDR2: SGHRS, YFSETQ. The CDR3 nucleotides read TGCGCCAGCAGCTTGACAGAGACAGGGCGGGACGAGCAGTACTTC. It specifies CASSLTETGRDEQYF.

The rearrangement uses TRBV7-6 and TRBJ1-6; no clear D gene. Between the trimmed V and J ends, which lost 5 bases and 7 bases, there was a span of 21 bases. This CDR3 contains 17 residues. CDR1 and CDR2 from the germline V gene are SGHVS and FNYEAQ. CDR3 loop: CASSPILRRTQNSPLHF. DNA for the CDR3: TGTGCCAGCAGCCCGATCCTCCGGAGGACGCAGAATTCACCCCTCCACTTT.

The chain is built from TRBV7-2 and TRBJ1-3; D is unresolved. Trimming took off 2 bases at V and 4 bases at J, with 12 bases between the two ends. Germline loops: CDR1 SGHTA, CDR2 FQGNSA. This CDR3 region has 15 residues. DNA for the CDR3: TGTGCCAGCAGCTTATCATTCATGAGGGGAAACACCATATATTTT. Protein: CASSLSFMRGNTIYF.

The V and J genes are TRBV4-3 and TRBJ2-5; TRBD1 agrees at 7 bases. The CDR3 totals 14 residues. Trimming removed 2 bases from V and 5 bases from J; junction bases left unmatched: 5. CDR1 is LGHNA, CDR2 YSLEER, per germline. In nucleotides, the CDR3 is TGCGCCAGCAGCCAATACAGGGGTCGGGAGACCCAGTACTTC. It is translated as CASSQYRGRETQYF.

J is TRBJ2-7 and V is TRBV2; perhaps TRBD2 as D (6 bases). V lost 3 bases to trimming and J lost 2 bases, with 8 bases between them. The V gene's germline CDR1 is SNHLY and CDR2 FYNNEI. The CDR3 totals 13 residues. CDR3 region: CASSDGGAYEQYF. In DNA, the CDR3 is TGTGCCAGCAGTGACGGGGGAGCCTACGAGCAGTACTTC.

The chain links TRBV7-5 to TRBJ1-5; TRBD1 reflects the table's D call only, with no check against the DNA. TRBV7-5 is termed a pseudogene. The CDR3 spans 19 residues. The CDR3 reads CARSLVVTGGLNSNQPQHF. The DNA for the CDR3 is TGTGCCAGAAGCTTAGTCGTGACAGGGGGATTGAATAGCAATCAGCCCCAGCATTTT.

This clone was recorded once. The gene calls are TRBV11-2 and TRBJ1-1; no firm D call. Trimming pared 0 bases from V and 1 base from J, leaving 6 bases between. Germline CDR1 SGHAT, CDR2 FQNNGV. The CDR3 totals 14 residues. The CDR3 nucleotides read TGTGCCAGCAGCTTAGATGTAGAGAACACTGAAGCTTTCTTT. Translated, it gives CASSLDVENTEAFF. The whole variable domain, filled in from reference TRBV11-2 and TRBJ1-1, reads EAGVAQSPRYKIIEKRQSVAFWCNPISGHATLYWYQQILGQGPKLLIQFQNNGVVDDSQLPKDRFSAERLKGVDSTLKIQPAKLEDSAVYLCASSLDVENTEAFFGQGTRLTVV.